This T cell receptor beta chain was profiled in a study of CXCR3-negative and CXCR3-positive naive CD8 T cells. Naive CD8+ T cells showed CD45RO-CCR7+CD27+CD95-. The CDR3 runs 13 residues. Germline CDR1 is SQVTM and CDR2 is ANQGSEA. 5' RACE that incorporated UMI labels was used to prepare the TRB cDNA libraries. TCRdb reanalyzed the 5' RACE reads and collapses them to one entry per CDR3 protein, without DNA. The sample's table shows about 90,000 distinct CDR3 sequences. Input material: naive CXCR3- CD8+ T cells from blood. Subset noted: CD45RO-CCR7+CD27+CD95- naive CD8+ T cells lacking CXCR3 (TNR3-). This chain links TRBV29-1 with TRBJ2-7; without DNA, the TCRdb call of TRBD1 cannot be checked. This receptor was taken from a human donor in good health. Some clones in this sample may be carry-over from other donors' samples. The CDR3 is CSVARDGSYEQYF.